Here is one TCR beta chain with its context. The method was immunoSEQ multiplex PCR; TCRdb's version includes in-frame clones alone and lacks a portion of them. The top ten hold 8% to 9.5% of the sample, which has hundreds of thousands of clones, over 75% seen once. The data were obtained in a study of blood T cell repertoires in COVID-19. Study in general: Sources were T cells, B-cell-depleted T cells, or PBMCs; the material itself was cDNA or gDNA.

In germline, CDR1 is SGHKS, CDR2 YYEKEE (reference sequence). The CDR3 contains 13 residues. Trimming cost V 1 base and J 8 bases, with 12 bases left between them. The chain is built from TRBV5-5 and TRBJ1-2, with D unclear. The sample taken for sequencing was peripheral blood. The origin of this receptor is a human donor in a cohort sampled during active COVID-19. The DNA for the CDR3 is TGTGCCAGCAGCTTGACACGGGGAGGGGGCTACACCTTC. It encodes CASSLTRGGGYTF.